This TCR beta chain was captured by sequencing in a study of OX40 agonist ivuxolimab in advanced cancers. Study in general: Ivuxolimab, which is an agonistic anti-OX40 (CD134) antibody, was administered to the patients. Of the participants, 40% to 50% had some prior anti-PD-1, anti-PD-L1 or anti-CTLA-4 therapy, which was allowed. Study results and caveats: Among some nonresponders, normalized T-cell clonal expansion was also low.

The germline CDR1 and CDR2 sequences are SEHNR and FQNEAQ (reference sequence). CDR3 size: 12 residues. The germline V and J ends were trimmed by 1 base and 11 bases, with 11 bases remaining between them. Concerning this clone itself: What it binds is unknown.

Measured with immunoSEQ multiplex PCR; TCRdb has only the in-frame clones, and not every one. Of roughly 110,000 clones in the sample, 85% to 95% were seen once. The chain combines TRBV7-9 with TRBJ1-1; unclear D gene. The starting material was CD4+ or CD8+ T cells sorted from blood, obtained in a trial of the OX40 agonist ivuxolimab. The TCR sequence derives from an adult with an advanced solid tumor such as melanoma, head and neck, liver or kidney cancer. CDR3 nucleotides: TGTGCCAGCAGCTTAGGATGGAGCGGCGCTTTCTTT. Translating gives CASSLGWSGAFF.